In this sample, the clone carrying this TCR beta chain turned up a few times. Its target is unknown. The data originate from a study of cytomegalovirus exposure and HLA in healthy donors. The germline CDR1 and CDR2 sequences are SNHLY and FYNNEI. The V end lost 1 base, the J end lost 5 bases, and 14 bases lay between the germline ends. This CDR3 comprises 15 residues. General study findings and limits: In a later analysis, V- and J-gene trimming of beta chains associated with a DCLRE1C missense variant, replicated independently. An ancestry cluster, one associated with Asian ancestry, reportedly showed fewer N-insertions than the roughly 670-donor mean in a later analysis. Presence/absence analyses treated sequencing depth as roughly uniform across donors. A list of around 160 TCR beta chains associated with cytomegalovirus was given.

The PCR made use of 60 Vbeta and 13 Jbeta primers. Using immunoSEQ multiplex PCR, the repertoire was profiled, and TCRdb retains in-frame clones only, with some absent. In the table there are 80,000 or so clones, under 70% of which are singletons. The sequence derives from a man younger than 40 in good health and CMV-seropositive. Sequenced material: PBMCs. The chain combines TRBV2 with TRBJ1-1, with D perhaps TRBD1 (5 bases). CDR3 in DNA: TGTGCCAGCAGTGAAGGAGGTCAGGGAGGGACTGAAGCTTTCTTT. Amino acid sequence: CASSEGGQGGTEAFF.